This T cell receptor (beta chain) was identified in a study of T cells in localized non-small cell lung cancer. Using immunoSEQ multiplex PCR, the repertoire was profiled, and TCRdb retains in-frame clones only, with some absent. The data hold about 35,000 clones, with 80% to 95% observed a single time. The V end lost 2 bases, the J end lost 3 bases, and 10 bases lay between the germline ends. The CDR3 consists of 14 residues. Per the germline V gene, CDR1 is GTSNPN and CDR2 is SVGIG (reference sequence). A remark on this clone: Antigen specificity is unknown.

Findings of the study overall: Longer overall survival was linked to higher blood T cell density. Across samples, adjacent lung featured a median approximately 60 of the top 100 tumor clones.

The clonotype was recovered from a female donor of 60 years or more with stage II lung adenocarcinoma. The sequences come from peripheral blood mononuclear cells, collected before any cancer treatment. The rearrangement links TRBV30 to TRBJ1-4; D not resolved. Here the CDR3 DNA reads TGTGCCTGGAGTTCTGGGCAGGCTAATGAAAAACTGTTTTTT. The encoded protein is CAWSSGQANEKLFF.